This T cell receptor beta chain was retrieved from a study of PD-L1 blockade in urothelial cancer listed by TCRdb under 2017. Notes on the research overall: Every patient began therapy at some point between 2013 and 2015 and was given atezolizumab 1,200 mg intravenously every 3 weeks. Twenty-nine patients had pretreatment blood TCR-seq, around 24 had at least one posttreatment blood collection, and around 24 had tumor TCR-seq. Blood samples gave a median of around 140,000 T cells and approximately 81,000 unique TCRs, with a median clonality of approximately 0.08. Pretreatment tumor samples, along with matched peripheral blood serially collected before and after atezolizumab treatment, were subjected to TCR sequencing. Progression-free survival longer than 6 months counted as durable clinical benefit, and TCR features were additionally tested against both progression-free and overall survival. An exploratory multi-omic analysis was conducted of the somatic, immune and clinical correlates of response to PD-L1 blockade with atezolizumab in urothelial cancer. In the same patients who had TCR sequencing, pretreatment tumors also underwent whole exome sequencing and RNA sequencing. Patients had an ECOG performance status of 0 or 1 and had received between 0 and 3 prior chemotherapy regimens. Blood samples were analyzed at two time points: 3 weeks after treatment start (second dose) and 6 weeks after treatment start. About 90% of the 29 patients were males with bladder-origin urothelial cancer, and about 65% of the 29 reported a prior smoking history. Durable clinical benefit was achieved by nine patients but not by the remaining 20. Study-wide findings and limitations: Improved progression-free and overall survival was found to be associated with pretreatment peripheral blood TCR clonality below the median. Greater expansion of tumor-associated TCR clones in peripheral blood 3 weeks after the start of treatment was observed in patients with durable benefit (n of about 20, p = 0.022). Because the sample size was small (n ≈ 30) and many exploratory analyses were performed, the results are intended to be hypothesis-generating.

Regarding this clone: Its specific antigen is unknown. Nothing much larger sits one base from this clone, and base qualities are not available.

At the junction V is shortened by 2 bases and J by 8 bases, with 13 bases in between. In the germline V gene (reference sequence), CDR1 corresponds to MNHEY and CDR2 to SMNVEV. Inclusive of the bounding cysteine and phenylalanine, the CDR3 is 13 residues long. The only DNA kept is the CDR3, 39 bases in frame from the first base. What this sample's time point label stands for: peripheral blood 6 weeks after treatment start. The cohort included 25 to 30 patients with locally advanced or metastatic urothelial carcinoma who were treated at Memorial Sloan Kettering on a trial protocol. Peripheral blood mononuclear cells were collected from each patient pretreatment and during treatment, giving between 1 and 8 total time points per patient. The Qiagen DNeasy Blood extraction kit was used to purify genomic DNA from total PBMCs and tumor samples. PBMCs were collected pretreatment and during treatment and were isolated and stored as previously described.

To estimate absolute template abundance from read counts, synthetic TCR analog templates were spiked into each PCR. The immunoSEQ assay used bias-controlled V and J gene primers to amplify TCRbeta CDR3 regions from genomic DNA. Rearranged TCRbeta segments were sequenced at approximately 20X coverage. The study's processing was this. Clustering was used to correct sequencing errors, and CDR3s were annotated against IMGT to assign V, D and J genes. Downstream analyses used only productive TCRbeta rearrangements, leaving out any out-of-frame or stop-codon sequences. To compute clonality, Shannon entropy was normalized by the log of the number of unique productive sequences and then subtracted from one. Fisher's exact test with Benjamini-Hochberg correction, at a threshold of adjusted p below 0.01, was used to find clones that differed between time points or between blood and tumor. The clones in this table, taken by TCRdb from immuneACCESS, are in-frame only. Not every clone is retained; where verified, under half of the shortfall comes from an unresolved V gene, and the cause of the rest is unknown. That table furnishes V, J and clone size, whereas the DNA furnished D and trimming. The sample data list about 66,000 clones, and roughly 86% of these were observed just once. Clones ranked in the top ten supply about 11% of the sample.

This sequence was found in a man aged 55 to 69 with urothelial cancer. This specimen consisted of PBMCs, obtained around atezolizumab (anti-PD-L1) treatment. The rearranged chain carries TRBV27 and TRBJ2-7; the D gene cannot be resolved reliably. The sequenced DNA is TGTGCCAGCAGTTTACGACATCTTACACAGCAGTACTTC. Translated, this is CASSLRHLTQQYF.